This T cell receptor beta chain is from a study of Tregs in tolerant kidney transplant recipients. Clones were read by immunoSEQ multiplex PCR, and TCRdb kept only the in-frame ones, dropping some. The table lists roughly 250,000 clones, 80% to 85% of them singletons. The ends lost 4 bases at V and 6 bases at J; junction bases unmatched: 8. Germline V gene sequence: CDR1 SGHRS, CDR2 YFSETQ. The CDR3 contains 14 residues. Sequencing was performed on CD4+ T cells from blood. This rearrangement joins TRBV5-1 to TRBJ1-1; 8 bases fit TRBD1. The sequence came from a human donor in good health. CDR3 in DNA: TGCGCCAGCAGCCAGACCATGACAGGGGCTGAAGCTTTCTTT. Its protein is CASSQTMTGAEAFF.